This T cell receptor beta chain was sequenced for a study of blood T cell repertoires in COVID-19. Repertoires were generated with immunoSEQ multiplex PCR, while TCRdb's copy carries only in-frame clones and drops some. The data show approximately 81,000 clones, with 70% to 90% seen just once and roughly 12% held by the top ten. Germline V lookup: CDR1 MNHEY, CDR2 SVGAGI. V was clipped by 6 bases and J by 4 bases; unmatched bases: 5. The CDR3 is 13 amino acids. This sequence originates from a man in his 70s with active or convalescent COVID-19. Sequencing was done on a sample of peripheral blood. This chain links TRBV6-5 with TRBJ2-5; 7 bases map to TRBD1. The CDR3 sequence: CASRQGNRETQYF. CDR3 bases: TGTGCCAGCAGACAGGGGAATCGAGAGACCCAGTACTTC.